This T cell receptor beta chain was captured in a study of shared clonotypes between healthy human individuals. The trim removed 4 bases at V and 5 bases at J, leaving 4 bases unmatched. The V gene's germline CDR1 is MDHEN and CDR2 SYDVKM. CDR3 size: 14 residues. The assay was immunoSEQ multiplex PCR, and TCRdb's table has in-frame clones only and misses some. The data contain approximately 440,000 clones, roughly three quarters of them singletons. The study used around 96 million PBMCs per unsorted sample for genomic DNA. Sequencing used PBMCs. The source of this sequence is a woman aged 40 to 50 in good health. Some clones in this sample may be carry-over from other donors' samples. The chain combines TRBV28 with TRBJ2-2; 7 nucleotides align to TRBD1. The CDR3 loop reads CASSSGQQTGELFF. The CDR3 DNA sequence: TGTGCCAGCAGTTCGGGACAGCAAACCGGGGAGCTGTTTTTT.